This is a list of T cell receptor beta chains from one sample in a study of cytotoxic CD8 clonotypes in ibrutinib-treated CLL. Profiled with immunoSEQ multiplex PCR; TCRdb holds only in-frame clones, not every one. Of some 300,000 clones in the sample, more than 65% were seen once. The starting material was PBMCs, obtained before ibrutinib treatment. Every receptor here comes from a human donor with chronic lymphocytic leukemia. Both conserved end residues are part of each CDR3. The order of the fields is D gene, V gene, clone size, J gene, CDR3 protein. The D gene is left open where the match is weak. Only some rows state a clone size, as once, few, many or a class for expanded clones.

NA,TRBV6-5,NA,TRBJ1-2,CASSPVGGAFYGYTF
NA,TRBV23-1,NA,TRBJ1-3,CASSQSAGERAGNTIYF
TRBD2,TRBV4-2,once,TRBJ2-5,CASSHILSGSWETQYF
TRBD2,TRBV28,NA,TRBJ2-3,CASKTRLAGPTDTQYF
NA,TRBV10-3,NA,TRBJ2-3,CAISETPVDTQYF
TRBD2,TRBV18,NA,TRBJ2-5,CASSPIAGEETQYF
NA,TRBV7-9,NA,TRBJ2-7,CASSLEPYEQYF
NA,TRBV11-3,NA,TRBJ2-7,CASSLGPNYEQYF
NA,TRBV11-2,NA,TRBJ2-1,CASSLGDRRSYNEQFF
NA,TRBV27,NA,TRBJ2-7,CASSSSYEQYF
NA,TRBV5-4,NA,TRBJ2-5,CASSLEVWETQYF
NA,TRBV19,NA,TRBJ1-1,CASKAGWTEAFF